The clone carrying this T cell receptor (beta chain) was observed a few times. What it recognizes is unknown. Measured with immunoSEQ multiplex PCR; TCRdb has only the in-frame clones, and not every one. The sample carries tens of thousands of clones, roughly 91% recorded once. This sample was included in a study of graft-versus-host responses after intestinal transplantation. Study-wide context: Isolated intestinal, liver-intestinal, or multivisceral transplants were what recipients had. Every recipient had anti-thymocyte globulin induction and 2 to 3 years of tacrolimus plus steroids.

Germline V lookup: CDR1 SNHLY, CDR2 FYNNEI. The CDR3 consists of 13 residues. Trimming pared 4 bases from V and 4 bases from J, leaving 10 bases between. The sequence was collected from a human donor who received an intestinal transplant. The rearrangement uses TRBV2 and TRBJ1-1; D gene unclear. The material sequenced was unstimulated CD4+ T cells sorted from spleen or lymph node cells, taken before intestinal transplant. CDR3 coding DNA: TGTGCCAGCAGTGGGTCTTGGAGCACTGAAGCTTTCTTT. Translating it yields CASSGSWSTEAFF. The full variable domain, with the rest looked up from reference TRBV2 and TRBJ1-1, is EPEVTQTPSHQVTQMGQEVILRCVPISNHLYFYWYRQILGQKVEFLVSFYNNEISEKSEIFDDQFSVERPDGSNFTLKIRSTKLEDSAMYFCASSGSWSTEAFFGQGTRLTVV.